These 29 T cell receptor beta chains were sequenced from one sample in a study of T cell changes during pregnancy in multiple sclerosis. The method was immunoSEQ multiplex PCR; TCRdb's version includes in-frame clones alone and lacks a portion of them. Among under 95,000 clones listed, 91% were seen once. The sample was peripheral blood, taken after pregnancy. The receptors stem from a female donor in good health, enrolled as a control in a pregnancy study.

The genes are TRBV6-5 and TRBJ1-4; maybe TRBD1 (6 bases). Germline CDR1 and CDR2: MNHEY and SVGAGI. The ends were cut back, 5 bases at V and 6 bases at J, with 16 bases in the middle. The CDR3 extends over 15 amino acids. The CDR3 reads CASSPLRGEDEKLFF. The CDR3 nucleotides are TGTGCCAGCAGTCCCCTCAGGGGAGAAGATGAAAAACTGTTTTTT.

The rearrangement links TRBV5-8 to TRBJ1-5; D is ambiguous. Germline lookup yields CDR1 SGHTS and CDR2 YDEGEE. This CDR3 region has 15 residues. Trimming shortened V by 0 bases and J by 6 bases, and 13 bases separated the two germline ends. The CDR3 bases are TGTGCCAGCAGCTTGGTTACCGGCGAGGCTCAGCCCCAGCATTTT. Translated: CASSLVTGEAQPQHF.

This clone was seen ten or more times. The rearrangement joins TRBV4-3 to TRBJ1-5, with D unclear. The V end was cut by 3 bases, the J end by 7 bases, with 10 bases between. In germline, CDR1 is LGHNA, CDR2 YSLEER. CDR3 length: 13 amino acids. This CDR3 is CASSHAREQPQHF. CDR3 in DNA: TGCGCCAGCAGCCACGCCCGGGAACAGCCCCAGCATTTT.

The chain carries TRBV2 and TRBJ1-1, with D tentatively TRBD1 (6 bases). Germline CDR1 and CDR2: SNHLY and FYNNEI. Between the trimmed V and J ends, which lost 6 bases and 2 bases, there was a span of 13 bases. The CDR3 covers 14 residues. The CDR3, as DNA: TGTGCCAGCAGGGACAGCGAACTAAACACTGAAGCTTTCTTT. It encodes CASRDSELNTEAFF. The whole variable domain, filled in from reference TRBV2 and TRBJ1-1, reads EPEVTQTPSHQVTQMGQEVILRCVPISNHLYFYWYRQILGQKVEFLVSFYNNEISEKSEIFDDQFSVERPDGSNFTLKIRSTKLEDSAMYFCASRDSELNTEAFFGQGTRLTVV.

The V gene is TRBV29-1, the J gene TRBJ1-1; D might be TRBD1 (5 bases). Germline CDR1 reads SQVTM; CDR2 reads ANQGSEA. Trimming cost V 4 bases and J 0 bases, with 12 bases left between them. The CDR3 spans 14 residues. The CDR3 DNA reads as TGCAGCGTTGGACAGCCCGAGATGAACACTGAAGCTTTCTTT. Its translation: CSVGQPEMNTEAFF. The full variable domain, with the rest looked up from reference TRBV29-1 and TRBJ1-1, is SAVISQKPSRDICQRGTSLTIQCQVDSQVTMMFWYRQQPGQSLTLIATANQGSEATYESGFVIDKFPISRPNLTFSTLTVSNMSPEDSSIYLCSVGQPEMNTEAFFGQGTRLTVV.

V gene TRBV5-1 combines with J gene TRBJ2-3, with 9 bases lining up with TRBD2. Looked up from germline, CDR1 is SGHRS and CDR2 is YFSETQ. There are 17 residues in the CDR3. V was pared by 4 bases and J by 5 bases, with 14 bases of the junction left unmatched. CDR3 coding DNA: TGCGCCAGCAGCCCGCCGGAGGGCGGGGGGGCCGGAGATACGCAGTATTTT. This translates into CASSPPEGGGAGDTQYF.

The chain couples TRBV5-5 to TRBJ1-4, with TRBD1 identical over 7 bases. Germline CDR1 SGHKS, CDR2 YYEKEE (reference sequence). The CDR3 spans 14 residues. Losses at the gene ends were 0 bases for V and 7 bases for J; bases not matched to a gene: 3. CDR3 sequence reads: CASSLAGGSEKLFF. DNA of the CDR3: TGTGCCAGCAGCTTGGCAGGGGGTAGTGAAAAACTGTTTTTT.

The chain carries TRBV14 and TRBJ1-6; no clear D gene. Germline V gene sequence: CDR1 SGHDN, CDR2 FVKESK. CDR3 length: 15 residues. Trimming stripped 3 bases from V and 7 bases from J, with 13 bases between. Here the CDR3 reads CASSQGHSKNSPLHF. CDR3 bases: TGTGCCAGCAGCCAGGGTCACAGCAAGAATTCACCCCTCCACTTT.

V usage is TRBV4-2 and J usage is TRBJ1-2; D ambiguous. Germline CDR1 is LGHNA and CDR2 is YNFKEQ. The CDR3 totals 15 residues. Trimming took 0 bases from V and 0 from J, leaving 8 bases between them. DNA for the CDR3: TGTGCCAGCAGCCAAGATATACAGACTAACTATGGCTACACCTTC. It encodes CASSQDIQTNYGYTF.

The V call is TRBV19, the J call TRBJ1-6, with 9 bases matching TRBD1. The CDR3 is made up of 15 amino acids. Germline-derived CDR1 and CDR2 are LNHDA and SQIVND (reference sequence). V lost 5 bases to trimming and J lost 6 bases; unmatched junction nucleotides: 5. DNA of the CDR3: TGTGCCAGTAGTTTCACGGGACAGGGTAATTCACCCCTCCACTTT. It translates to CASSFTGQGNSPLHF.

This chain uses TRBV6-6 with TRBJ1-5; D remains ambiguous. V lost 6 bases, J lost 5 bases, and 11 bases lay in between. In germline, CDR1 is MNHNY, CDR2 SVGAGI (reference sequence). The length of the CDR3 is 13 residues. In DNA form, the CDR3 reads TGTGCCAGCAGCCCCCAAACTTATCAGCCCCAGCATTTT. This sequence encodes CASSPQTYQPQHF.

V gene TRBV4-3 combines with J gene TRBJ2-1, with 13 bases fitting TRBD2. V shed 4 bases, J shed 6 bases, and the junction held 6 bases outside the gene matches. Germline lookup yields CDR1 LGHNA and CDR2 YSLEER. CDR3 length: 16 residues. The CDR3 region has the DNA TGCGCCAGCAGCCGAGTACTAGCGGGGGGGTCCAATGAGCAGTTCTTC. Protein sequence: CASSRVLAGGSNEQFF.

The V call is TRBV9, the J call TRBJ2-7; 8 bases align to TRBD1. CDR3 length: 15 residues. V was clipped by 0 bases and J by 3 bases; unmatched bases: 5. CDR1 is SGDLS, CDR2 YYNGEE, per germline. The CDR3 DNA reads TGTGCCAGCAGCGTAGGGACAGGGAACTTCTACGAGCAGTACTTC. Protein: CASSVGTGNFYEQYF.

V gene TRBV19 combines with J gene TRBJ1-1; D is unresolved. V lost 1 base to trimming and J lost 3 bases, with 9 bases between them. The germline CDR1 and CDR2 sequences are LNHDA and SQIVND (reference sequence). This CDR3 is built from 14 residues. CDR3 sequence (DNA): TGTGCCAGTAGTATAGGACGGGTTGACACTGAAGCTTTCTTT. It codes for CASSIGRVDTEAFF.

The rearrangement joins TRBV28 to TRBJ1-2, with D tentatively TRBD1 (6 bases). The germline V gene encodes CDR1 MDHEN and CDR2 SYDVKM. The CDR3 covers 12 residues. Trimming removed 7 bases at V and 2 bases at J, with 8 bases between. Here the CDR3 reads CASTTGNYGYTF. The CDR3 DNA reads as TGTGCCAGCACTACAGGGAACTATGGCTACACCTTC.

V and J are TRBV25-1 and TRBJ1-2; D remains unclear. Trimming pared 3 bases from V and 4 bases from J, leaving 3 bases between. The germline V gene encodes CDR1 MGHDK and CDR2 SYGVNS. The length of the CDR3 is 11 residues. CDR3 loop: CASSDGYGYTF. CDR3 DNA: TGTGCCAGCAGTGACGGCTATGGCTACACCTTC.

The rearrangement joins TRBV28 to TRBJ1-1, with TRBD1 matching over 7 bases. CDR1 and CDR2 from the germline V gene are MDHEN and SYDVKM. CDR3 length equals 15 residues. The junction had 7 bases not matched to a gene; V was cut back by 5 bases and J by 1 base. The CDR3 protein is CASSTPTGPNTEAFF. The CDR3 nucleotides read TGTGCCAGCAGTACACCGACAGGGCCGAACACTGAAGCTTTCTTT.

V gene TRBV6-6 combines with J gene TRBJ1-2; D uncertain. Germline lookup yields CDR1 MNHNY and CDR2 SVGAGI (reference sequence). The length of the CDR3 is 12 residues. The V end lost 7 bases, the J end lost 5 bases, and 11 bases lay between the germline ends. The CDR3 here is CASIRLGYGYTF. The CDR3 DNA reads TGTGCCAGCATTAGACTTGGTTATGGCTACACCTTC.

This chain uses TRBV9 with TRBJ1-1, with TRBD1 as a possible D gene (5 bases). Germline V CDR1 and CDR2: SGDLS, YYNGEE. Deletions cut 7 bases from V and 5 bases from J, with 9 bases between. CDR3 length: 11 residues. CDR3 in DNA: TGTGCCAGCGGAGGGGTGACTGAAGCTTTCTTT. Encoded protein: CASGGVTEAFF. Using reference TRBV9 and TRBJ1-1 for the parts outside the CDR3, the full variable domain is DSGVTQTPKHLITATGQRVTLRCSPRSGDLSVYWYQQSLDQGLQFLIQYYNGEERAKGNILERFSAQQFPDLHSELNLSSLELGDSALYFCASGGVTEAFFGQGTRLTVV.

The V gene is TRBV19, the J gene TRBJ1-2; D might be TRBD1 (6 bases). V lost 3 bases and J 4 bases, leaving 12 bases between the germline ends. The CDR3 spans 14 residues. Germline V gene data show CDR1 as LNHDA and CDR2 as SQIVND (reference sequence). CDR3 in amino acids: CASSITGTSYGYTF. CDR3 sequence (DNA): TGTGCCAGTAGTATTACCGGGACAAGCTATGGCTACACCTTC.

The gene calls are TRBV7-2 and TRBJ2-3; possible D gene TRBD2, 6 bases. Looked up from germline, CDR1 is SGHTA and CDR2 is FQGNSA. CDR3 length equals 14 residues. Trimming stripped 5 bases from V and 4 bases from J, with 13 bases between. The CDR3 bases are TGTGCCAGCAGCCCCGGACTAAACTCAGATACGCAGTATTTT. This codes for CASSPGLNSDTQYF.

This sequence joins TRBV4-3 and TRBJ1-5; no clear D. Germline CDR1 reads LGHNA; CDR2 reads YSLEER. This CDR3 is built from 15 residues. The V and J ends lost 0 bases and 6 bases respectively, with 12 bases between them. CDR3 sequence (DNA): TGCGCCAGCAGCCAAGATAGAGAGGGTCCTCAGCCCCAGCATTTT. It yields the protein CASSQDREGPQPQHF.

The chain is built from TRBV6-5 and TRBJ1-1; tentatively, D is TRBD1 (5 bases). This CDR3 has 14 amino acids. The germline CDR1 and CDR2 sequences are MNHEY and SVGAGI. Trimming removed 4 bases at V and 6 bases at J, with 15 bases between. The DNA for the CDR3 is TGTGCCAGCAGTTTCGGACACCTCACCTCTGAAGCTTTCTTT. It specifies CASSFGHLTSEAFF.

The genes are TRBV5-1 and TRBJ1-2; 8 bases map to TRBD1. Germline V gene sequence: CDR1 SGHRS, CDR2 YFSETQ. V was clipped by 0 bases and J by 9 bases; unmatched bases: 7. The CDR3 loop spans 14 amino acids. CDR3 coding DNA: TGCGCCAGCAGCTTGGAGGATCGGACAGGGAGCTACACCTTC. Translation gives CASSLEDRTGSYTF.

The CDR3 bases are TGTGCCAGCAGCTTAAGAGCGGGGGGGTACAATGAGCAGTTCTTC. It yields the protein CASSLRAGGYNEQFF. This chain uses TRBV7-3 with TRBJ2-1, with TRBD2 matching 10 bases. Germline V gene sequence: CDR1 SGHTA, CDR2 FQGTGA. The length of the CDR3 is 15 residues. With 1 base clipped from V and 4 bases from J, the junction kept 1 base outside the gene matches.

This chain joins TRBV7-2 and TRBJ2-3; 7 bases agree with TRBD1. The trim removed 5 bases at V and 1 base at J, leaving 6 bases unmatched. The length of the CDR3 is 15 residues. Germline lookup yields CDR1 SGHTA and CDR2 FQGNSA. CDR3 region: CASSLTGSGTDTQYF. The DNA of the CDR3 is TGTGCCAGCAGCCTGACAGGGTCAGGCACAGATACGCAGTATTTT.

This rearrangement joins TRBV13 to TRBJ2-5; possibly TRBD2 for D (6 bases). This CDR3 has 11 amino acids. The germline V gene encodes CDR1 PRHDT and CDR2 FYEKMQ (reference sequence). V lost 1 base to trimming and J lost 10 bases, with 7 bases between them. CDR3 protein: CASSLAGVQYF. CDR3 DNA: TGTGCCAGCAGCTTAGCGGGAGTCCAGTACTTC. Variable domain in full (rest from reference TRBV13 and TRBJ2-5): AAGVIQSPRHLIKEKRETATLKCYPIPRHDTVYWYQQGPGQDPQFLISFYEKMQSDKGSIPDRFSAQQFSDYHSELNMSSLELGDSALYFCASSLAGVQYFGPGTRLLVL.

The rearrangement links TRBV7-9 to TRBJ2-5; TRBD1 might be the D (6 bases). The J call may be faulty, since TRBJ2-7 better matches the DNA end. Germline CDR1 SEHNR, CDR2 FQNEAQ (reference sequence). The CDR3 has 12 amino acids. CDR3: CASSTGGYEQYF. CDR3 bases: TGTGCCAGCTCGACAGGCGGCTACGAGCAGTACTTC.

The V gene is TRBV9, the J gene TRBJ2-1; D call uncertain. CDR3 length: 18 residues. Germline V gene data show CDR1 as SGDLS and CDR2 as YYNGEE. The V end lost 4 bases, the J end lost 0 bases, and 20 bases lay between the germline ends. The CDR3 sequence is CASSPISTLGGSYNEQFF. Written as DNA, the CDR3 is TGTGCCAGCAGCCCCATATCCACCCTCGGCGGCTCCTACAATGAGCAGTTCTTC.